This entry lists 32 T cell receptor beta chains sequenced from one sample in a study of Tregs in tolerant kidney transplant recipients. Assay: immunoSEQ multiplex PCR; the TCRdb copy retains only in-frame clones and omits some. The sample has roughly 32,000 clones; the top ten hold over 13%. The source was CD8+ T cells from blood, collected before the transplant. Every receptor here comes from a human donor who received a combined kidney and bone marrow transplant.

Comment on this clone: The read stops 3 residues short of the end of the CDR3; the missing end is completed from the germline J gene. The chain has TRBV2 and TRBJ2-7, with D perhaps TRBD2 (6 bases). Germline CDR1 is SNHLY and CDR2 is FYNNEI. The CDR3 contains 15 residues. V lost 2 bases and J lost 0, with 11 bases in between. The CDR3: CASSESGLSSYEQYF. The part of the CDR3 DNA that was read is TGTGCCAGCAGTGAAAGCGGGCTATCCTCCTACGAG.

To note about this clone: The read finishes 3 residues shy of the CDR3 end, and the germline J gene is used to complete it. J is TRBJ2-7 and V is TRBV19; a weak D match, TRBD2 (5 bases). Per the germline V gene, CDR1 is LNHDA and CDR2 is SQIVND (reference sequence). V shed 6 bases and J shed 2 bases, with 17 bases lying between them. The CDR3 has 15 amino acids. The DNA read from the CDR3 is TGTGCCAGTAGCATTCCCAGCGGTCCCACCTACGAG. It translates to CASSIPSGPTYE. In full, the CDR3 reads CASSIPSGPTYEQYF.

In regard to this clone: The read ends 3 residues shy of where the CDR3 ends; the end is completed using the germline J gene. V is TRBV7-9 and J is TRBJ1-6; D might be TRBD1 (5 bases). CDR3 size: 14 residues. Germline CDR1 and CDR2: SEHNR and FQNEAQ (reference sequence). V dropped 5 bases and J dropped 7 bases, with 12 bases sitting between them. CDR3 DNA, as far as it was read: TGTGCCAGCAGCCCCGACAGTTACAATTCACCC. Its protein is CASSPDSYNSP. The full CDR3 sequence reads CASSPDSYNSPLHF.

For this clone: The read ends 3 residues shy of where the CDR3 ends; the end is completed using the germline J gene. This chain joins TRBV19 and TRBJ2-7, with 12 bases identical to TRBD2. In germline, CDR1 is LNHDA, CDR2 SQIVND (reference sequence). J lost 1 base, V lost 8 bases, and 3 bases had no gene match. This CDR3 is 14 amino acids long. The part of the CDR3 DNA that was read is TGTGCCAGTGCGACTAGCGGGGGTTCCTACGAG. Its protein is CASATSGGSYE. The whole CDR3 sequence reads CASATSGGSYEQYF.

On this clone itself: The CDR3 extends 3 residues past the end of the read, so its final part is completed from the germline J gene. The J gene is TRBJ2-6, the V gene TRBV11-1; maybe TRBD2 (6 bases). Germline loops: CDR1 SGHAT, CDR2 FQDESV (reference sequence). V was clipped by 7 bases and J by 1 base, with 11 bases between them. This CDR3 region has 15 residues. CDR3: CASTWGDSGANVLTF. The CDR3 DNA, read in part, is TGTGCCAGCACGTGGGGGGATTCTGGGGCCAACGTC.

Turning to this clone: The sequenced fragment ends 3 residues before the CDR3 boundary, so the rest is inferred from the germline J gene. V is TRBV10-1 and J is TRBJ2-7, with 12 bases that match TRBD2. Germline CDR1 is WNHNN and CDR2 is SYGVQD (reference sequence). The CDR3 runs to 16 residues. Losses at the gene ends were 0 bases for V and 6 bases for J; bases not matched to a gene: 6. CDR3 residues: CASSESLAGGPSEQYF. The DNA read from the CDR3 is TGCGCCAGCAGTGAGTCCCTAGCGGGAGGGCCGAGCGAG.

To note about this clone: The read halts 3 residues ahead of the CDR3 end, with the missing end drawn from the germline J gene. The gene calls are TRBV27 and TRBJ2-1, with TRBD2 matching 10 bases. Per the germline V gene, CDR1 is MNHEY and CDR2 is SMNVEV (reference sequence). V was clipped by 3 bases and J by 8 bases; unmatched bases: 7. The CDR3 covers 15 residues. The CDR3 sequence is CASSLSSGSIDEQFF. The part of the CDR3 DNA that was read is TGTGCCAGCAGTTTGTCTAGCGGGAGTATTGATGAG.

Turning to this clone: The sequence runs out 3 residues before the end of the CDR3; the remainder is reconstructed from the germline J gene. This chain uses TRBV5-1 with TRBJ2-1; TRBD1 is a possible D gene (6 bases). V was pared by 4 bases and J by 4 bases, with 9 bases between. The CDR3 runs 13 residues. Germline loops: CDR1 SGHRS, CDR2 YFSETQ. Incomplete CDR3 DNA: TGCGCCAGCAGCAATCAGGGGTACAATGAG. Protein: CASSNQGYNE. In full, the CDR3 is CASSNQGYNEQFF.

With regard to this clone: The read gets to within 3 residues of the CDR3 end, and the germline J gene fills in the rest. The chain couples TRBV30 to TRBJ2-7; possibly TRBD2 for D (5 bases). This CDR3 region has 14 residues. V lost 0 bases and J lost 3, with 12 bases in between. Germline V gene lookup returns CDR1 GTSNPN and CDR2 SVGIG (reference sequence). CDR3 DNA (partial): TGTGCCTGGAGTGTGGGCCGGGGTCTCTACGAG. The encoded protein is CAWSVGRGLYE. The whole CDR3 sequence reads CAWSVGRGLYEQYF.

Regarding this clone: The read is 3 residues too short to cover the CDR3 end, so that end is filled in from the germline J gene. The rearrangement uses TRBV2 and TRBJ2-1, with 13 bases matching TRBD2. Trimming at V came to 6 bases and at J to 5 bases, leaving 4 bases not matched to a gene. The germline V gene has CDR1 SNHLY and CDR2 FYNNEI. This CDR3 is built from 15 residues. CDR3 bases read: TGTGCCAGCAGCTCGGGACTAGCGGGAAACAATGAG. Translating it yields CASSSGLAGNNE. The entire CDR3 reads CASSSGLAGNNEQFF.

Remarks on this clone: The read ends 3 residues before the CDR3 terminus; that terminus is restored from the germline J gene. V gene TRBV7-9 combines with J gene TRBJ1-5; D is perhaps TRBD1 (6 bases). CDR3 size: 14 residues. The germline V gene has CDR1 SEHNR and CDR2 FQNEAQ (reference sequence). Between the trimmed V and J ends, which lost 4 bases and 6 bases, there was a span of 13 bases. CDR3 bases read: TGTGCCAGCAGCTCAGGGGAATTGGCTCAGCCC. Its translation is CASSSGELAQP. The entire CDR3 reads CASSSGELAQPQHF.

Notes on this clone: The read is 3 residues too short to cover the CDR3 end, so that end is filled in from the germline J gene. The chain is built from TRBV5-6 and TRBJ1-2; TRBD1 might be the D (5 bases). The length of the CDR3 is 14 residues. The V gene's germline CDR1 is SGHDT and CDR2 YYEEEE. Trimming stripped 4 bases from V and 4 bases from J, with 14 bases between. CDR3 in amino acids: CASSTAGSSYGYTF. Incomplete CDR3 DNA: TGTGCCAGCAGCACAGCAGGGTCTAGCTATGGC.

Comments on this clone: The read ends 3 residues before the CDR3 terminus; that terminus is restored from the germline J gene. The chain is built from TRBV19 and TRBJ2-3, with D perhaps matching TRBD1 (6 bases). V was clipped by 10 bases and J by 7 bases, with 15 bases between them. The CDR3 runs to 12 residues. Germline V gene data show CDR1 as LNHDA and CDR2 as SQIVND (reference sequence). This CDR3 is CATLIQGNTQYF. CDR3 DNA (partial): TGTGCCACCCTGATACAGGGAAATACG.

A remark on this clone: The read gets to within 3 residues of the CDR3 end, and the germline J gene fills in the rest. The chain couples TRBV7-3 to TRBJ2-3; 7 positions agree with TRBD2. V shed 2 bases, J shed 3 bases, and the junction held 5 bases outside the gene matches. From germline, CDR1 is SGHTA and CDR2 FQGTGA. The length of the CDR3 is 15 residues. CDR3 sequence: CASSLLAGATDTQYF. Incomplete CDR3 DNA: TGTGCCAGCAGCTTACTCGCGGGAGCTACAGATACG.

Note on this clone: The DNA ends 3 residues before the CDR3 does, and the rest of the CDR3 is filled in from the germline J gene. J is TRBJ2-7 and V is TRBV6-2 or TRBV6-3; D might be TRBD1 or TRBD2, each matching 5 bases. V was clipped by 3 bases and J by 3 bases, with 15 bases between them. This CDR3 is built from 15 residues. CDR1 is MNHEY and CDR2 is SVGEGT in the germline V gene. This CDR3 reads CASSYGAREGYEQYF. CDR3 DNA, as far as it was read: TGTGCCAGCAGTTATGGGGCTAGAGAGGGCTACGAG.

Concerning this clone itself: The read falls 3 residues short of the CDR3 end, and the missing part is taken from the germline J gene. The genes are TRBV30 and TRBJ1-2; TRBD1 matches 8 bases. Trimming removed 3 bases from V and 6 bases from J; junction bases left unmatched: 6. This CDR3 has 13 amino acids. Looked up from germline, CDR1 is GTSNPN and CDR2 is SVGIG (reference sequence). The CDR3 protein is CAWSADRGNGYTF. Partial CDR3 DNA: TGTGCCTGGAGCGCCGACAGGGGCAATGGC.

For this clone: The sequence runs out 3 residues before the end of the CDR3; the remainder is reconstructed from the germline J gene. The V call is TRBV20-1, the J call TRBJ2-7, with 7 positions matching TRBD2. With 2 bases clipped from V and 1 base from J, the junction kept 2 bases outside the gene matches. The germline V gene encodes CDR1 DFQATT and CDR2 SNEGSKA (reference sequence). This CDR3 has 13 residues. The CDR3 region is CSARSGDSYEQYF. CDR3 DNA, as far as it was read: TGCAGTGCTAGAAGCGGGGATTCCTACGAG.

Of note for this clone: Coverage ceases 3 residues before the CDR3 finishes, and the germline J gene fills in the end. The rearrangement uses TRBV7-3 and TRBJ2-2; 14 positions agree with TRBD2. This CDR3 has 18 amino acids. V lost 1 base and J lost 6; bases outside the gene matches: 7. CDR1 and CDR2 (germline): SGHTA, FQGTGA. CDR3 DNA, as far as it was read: TGTGCCAGCAGCTTAAACCCGGGACTAGCGGGAGAACCCGGGGAG. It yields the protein CASSLNPGLAGEPGE. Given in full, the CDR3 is CASSLNPGLAGEPGELFF.

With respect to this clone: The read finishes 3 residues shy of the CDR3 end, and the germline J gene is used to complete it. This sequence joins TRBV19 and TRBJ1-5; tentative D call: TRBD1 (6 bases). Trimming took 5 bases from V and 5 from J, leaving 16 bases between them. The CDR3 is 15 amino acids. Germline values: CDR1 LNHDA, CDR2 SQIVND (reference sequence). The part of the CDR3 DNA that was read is TGTGCCAGTAGTCCTTGGACAGATAACTATCAGCCC. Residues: CASSPWTDNYQP. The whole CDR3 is CASSPWTDNYQPQHF. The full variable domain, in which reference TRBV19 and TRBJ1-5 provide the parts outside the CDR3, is DGGITQSPKYLFRKEGQNVTLSCEQNLNHDAMYWYRQDPGQGLRLIYYSQIVNDFQKGDIAEGYSVSREKKESFPLTVTSAQKNPTAFYLCASSPWTDNYQPQHFGDGTRLSIL.

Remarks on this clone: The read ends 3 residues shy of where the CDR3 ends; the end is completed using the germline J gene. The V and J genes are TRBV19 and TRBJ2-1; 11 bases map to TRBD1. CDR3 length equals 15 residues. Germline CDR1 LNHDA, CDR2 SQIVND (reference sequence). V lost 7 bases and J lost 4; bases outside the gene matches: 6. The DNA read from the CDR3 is TGTGCCAGTACGACCCGGGACAGGGGGTACAATGAG. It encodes CASTTRDRGYNE. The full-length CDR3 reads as CASTTRDRGYNEQFF. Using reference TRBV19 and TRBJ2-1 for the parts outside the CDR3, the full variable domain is DGGITQSPKYLFRKEGQNVTLSCEQNLNHDAMYWYRQDPGQGLRLIYYSQIVNDFQKGDIAEGYSVSREKKESFPLTVTSAQKNPTAFYLCASTTRDRGYNEQFFGPGTRLTVL.

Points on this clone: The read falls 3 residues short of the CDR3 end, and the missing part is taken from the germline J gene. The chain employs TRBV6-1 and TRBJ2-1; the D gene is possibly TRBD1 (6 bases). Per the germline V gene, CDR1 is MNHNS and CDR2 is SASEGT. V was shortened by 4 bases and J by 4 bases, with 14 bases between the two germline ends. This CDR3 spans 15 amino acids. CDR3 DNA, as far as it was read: TGTGCCAGCAGTGCATCCGGGACACCATACAATGAG. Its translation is CASSASGTPYNE. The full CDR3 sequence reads CASSASGTPYNEQFF.

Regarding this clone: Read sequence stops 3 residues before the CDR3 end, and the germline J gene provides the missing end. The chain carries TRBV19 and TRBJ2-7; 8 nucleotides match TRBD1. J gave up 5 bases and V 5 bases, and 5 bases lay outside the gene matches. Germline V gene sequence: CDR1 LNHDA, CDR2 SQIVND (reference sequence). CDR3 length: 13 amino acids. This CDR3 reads CASSFGTGNEQYF. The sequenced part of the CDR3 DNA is TGTGCCAGTAGTTTTGGGACAGGCAACGAG.

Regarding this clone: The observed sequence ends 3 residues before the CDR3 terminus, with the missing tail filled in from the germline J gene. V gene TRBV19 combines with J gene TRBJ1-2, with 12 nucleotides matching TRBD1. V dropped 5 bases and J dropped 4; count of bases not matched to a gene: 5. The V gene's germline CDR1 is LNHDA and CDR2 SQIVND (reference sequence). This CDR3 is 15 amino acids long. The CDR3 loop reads CASSAGTGGFYGYTF. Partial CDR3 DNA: TGTGCCAGTAGTGCCGGGACAGGGGGCTTCTATGGC.

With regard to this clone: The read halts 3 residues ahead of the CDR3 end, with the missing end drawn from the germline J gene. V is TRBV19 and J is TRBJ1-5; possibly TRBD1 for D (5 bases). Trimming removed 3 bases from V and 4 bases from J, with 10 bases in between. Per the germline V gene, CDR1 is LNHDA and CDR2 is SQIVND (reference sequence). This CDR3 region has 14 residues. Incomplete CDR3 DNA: TGTGCCAGTAGTATCAGGGATTCGAATCAGCCC. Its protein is CASSIRDSNQP. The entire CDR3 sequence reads CASSIRDSNQPQHF.

Partial CDR3 DNA: TGTGCCAGCAGCGAGACTAGCGGGACATTCAATGAG. Its protein is CASSETSGTFNE. The whole CDR3 protein reads CASSETSGTFNEQFF. The chain is built from TRBV7-9 and TRBJ2-1, with 11 bases fitting TRBD2. The read ends 3 residues before the CDR3 terminus; that terminus is restored from the germline J gene. V trimming: 5 bases; J trimming: 6 bases; junction bases outside the gene matches: 6. Germline V CDR1 and CDR2: SEHNR, FQNEAQ (reference sequence). CDR3 size: 15 residues.

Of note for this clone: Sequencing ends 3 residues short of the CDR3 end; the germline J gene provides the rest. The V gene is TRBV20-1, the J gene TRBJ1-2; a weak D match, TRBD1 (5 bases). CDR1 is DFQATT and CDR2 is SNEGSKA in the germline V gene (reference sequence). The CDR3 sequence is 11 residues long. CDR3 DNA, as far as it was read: TGCAGTGCGATCAGGGAGGGGGGC. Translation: CSAIREGG. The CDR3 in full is CSAIREGGYTF.

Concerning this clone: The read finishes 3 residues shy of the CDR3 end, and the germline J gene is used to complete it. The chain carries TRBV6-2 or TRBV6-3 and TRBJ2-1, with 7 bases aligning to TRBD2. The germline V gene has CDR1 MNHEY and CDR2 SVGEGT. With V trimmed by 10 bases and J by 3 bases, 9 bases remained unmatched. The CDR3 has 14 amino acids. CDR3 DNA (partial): TGTGCCACCAGACTAGCTTCCGACTACAATGAG. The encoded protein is CATRLASDYNE. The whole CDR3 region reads CATRLASDYNEQFF.

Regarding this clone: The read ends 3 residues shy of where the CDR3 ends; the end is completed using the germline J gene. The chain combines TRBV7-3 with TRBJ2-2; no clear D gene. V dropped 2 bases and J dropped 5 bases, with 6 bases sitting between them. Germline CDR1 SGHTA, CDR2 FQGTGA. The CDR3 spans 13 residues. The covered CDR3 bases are TGTGCCAGCAGCTTATTGGCTACCGGGGAG. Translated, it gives CASSLLATGE. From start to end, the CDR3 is CASSLLATGELFF.

CDR3 amino acids: CASRLRDKGYNEQFF. CDR3 DNA (partial): TGCGCCAGCAGGCTCCGGGACAAAGGATACAATGAG. The rearrangement joins TRBV23-1 to TRBJ2-1, with D possibly TRBD1 on 6 matching bases. The observed sequence ends 3 residues before the CDR3 terminus, with the missing tail filled in from the germline J gene. TRBV23-1 is given ORF status, its function remaining uncertain. The ends were cut back, 6 bases at V and 4 bases at J, with 16 bases in the middle. The CDR3 extends over 15 amino acids.

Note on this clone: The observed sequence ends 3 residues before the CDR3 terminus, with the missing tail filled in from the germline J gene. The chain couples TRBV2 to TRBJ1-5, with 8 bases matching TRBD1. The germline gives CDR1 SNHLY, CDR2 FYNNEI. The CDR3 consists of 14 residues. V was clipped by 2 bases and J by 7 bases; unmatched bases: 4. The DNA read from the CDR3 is TGTGCCAGCAGTGAACGGACAGGGTACCAGCCC. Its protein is CASSERTGYQP. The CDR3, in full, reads CASSERTGYQPQHF.

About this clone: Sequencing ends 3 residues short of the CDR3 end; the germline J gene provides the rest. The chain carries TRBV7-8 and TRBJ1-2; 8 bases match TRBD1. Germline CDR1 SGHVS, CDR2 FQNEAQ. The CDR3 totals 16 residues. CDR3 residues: CASSLSPETGDGGYTF. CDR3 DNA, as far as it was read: TGTGCCAGCAGCTTATCCCCAGAGACAGGGGATGGGGGC.

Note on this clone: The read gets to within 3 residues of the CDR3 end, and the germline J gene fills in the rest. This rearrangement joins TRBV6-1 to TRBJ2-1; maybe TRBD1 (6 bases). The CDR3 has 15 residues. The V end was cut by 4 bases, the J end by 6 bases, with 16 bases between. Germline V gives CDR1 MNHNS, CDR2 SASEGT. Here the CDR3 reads CASSVPRGGGNEQFF. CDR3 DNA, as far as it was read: TGTGCCAGCAGTGTACCCCGTGGGGGCGGCAATGAG.